This T cell receptor beta chain was retrieved from a study of technical replicates of blood from a handful of donors. Germline V gives CDR1 SGHTA, CDR2 FQGNSA. V was pared by 5 bases and J by 3 bases, with 9 bases of the junction left unmatched. This CDR3 has 16 amino acids. TCRdb's table, derived via immunoSEQ multiplex PCR, lists solely in-frame clones and lacks some. The sample includes more than 65,000 clones, around 96% of them seen just once. The receptor was derived from a human donor in good health. The rearrangement joins TRBV7-2 to TRBJ2-5; 10 bases match TRBD2. The sample comprised T cells isolated from PBMCs. CDR3 in amino acids: CASSPSGTSEKETQYF. The CDR3 nucleotides are TGTGCCAGCAGCCCCTCCGGGACTAGCGAGAAAGAGACCCAGTACTTC.